The present TCR beta chain was sequenced within a study of shared clonotypes between healthy human individuals (dated by TCRdb to between 2020 and 2021). In terms of the full investigation: The cohort comprised two women and a few men aged 18 to 49 years. Blood TCR repertoires of 5 or 6 healthy adults were deeply sequenced to estimate repertoire size and the extent of clonotype sharing between individuals. Per donor, three plates each were used for CD4 naive and CD4 memory, two for CD8 naive, and one for CD8 memory. Leukapheresis yielded between about 0.9 and 9.5 billion PBMCs per donor. Libraries were prepared and TCR repertoires were sequenced by different laboratories using diverse techniques, in order to increase sequencing depth and limit assay-specific biases.

Using the deep immunoSEQ assay, TCR CDR3 regions were amplified from genomic DNA by multiplex PCR. For each cell subset, the extracted genomic DNA was distributed evenly across all wells of several immunoSEQ 96-well plates, and each plate served as one replicate. Each replicate PCR for sorted subsets received about 0.2 ug genomic DNA, equal to some 32,000 T cell genomes. Purified libraries were measured with a Qubit 3.0 fluorometer, size-checked on a Bioanalyzer 2100, and measured again with the KAPA Library Quantification kit. Each immunoSEQ 96-well plate was sequenced on its own single-read 150-cycle Illumina NextSeq 550 flow cell. In the original analysis: Because the immunoSEQ output included only junctional sequences and no quality scores, the filtering could not be the same as the filtering used for full-length reads. To assign V/J genes and CDR3, sequences were annotated against IMGT germline references using PyIR, a Python wrapper for IgBLAST v1.9. Reads were removed for weak V/J assignments (E-value above 1e-6), missing CDR3, stop codons, out-of-frame junctions, or ambiguous translated residues. V3J clonotypes were defined as sequences sharing an identical inferred V gene, J gene, and CDR3 amino acid sequence. To compute the percentage overlap between repertoires, the number of shared unique clonotypes was divided by the size of the smaller repertoire. Three approaches were used to assess repertoire richness: RTK rarefaction, the Chao1 estimator, and Recon v2.1 estimates of unobserved clonotypes. OLGA was used to compute generation probabilities for all TCRbeta clonotypes that the gDNA method yielded from a handful of donors. Held by TCRdb, this immuneACCESS table contains in-frame sequences only and omits some clones. Under half of the omission traces to an unresolved V gene where checked; the cause of the rest is unknown. V and J calls and clone size are those listed in that table; D and trimming were worked out from the DNA. The sample has about 2.2 million clones on record, roughly 91% of them singletons. The ten largest clones capture more than 1.5% of the sample.

On this clone itself: This clone's antigen is unknown. Per-base qualities were not stored, and no clone one base away is much larger.

Findings and caveats that apply to the study as a whole: Higher generation probabilities were observed for clonotypes shared by all four sorted-subset donors than for non-shared clonotypes. The small number of donors limited the genetic and exposure-history diversity represented. Larger estimated clonotype richness was generally found for naive subsets than for memory subsets. Even with the large sequencing depth, rarefaction of the sorted-subset datasets indicated that sequencing was incomplete. Across a handful of donors, roughly 5% of naive CD4, 3.5% of naive CD8, approximately 2.5% of memory CD4, and roughly 0.4% of memory CD8 clonotypes were shared. Pairwise subsampling led to the expectation that sequencing depth would affect the degree of clonotype sharing among donors. Only blood was sampled, and tissue TCR repertoires likely differ from those in blood.

CD8 naive samples were CD45RO-negative cells positively selected for CCR7, giving a CD45RA+CCR7+ population that excluded TemRA cells. Healthy HIV-negative adults with no recently reported acute infections or vaccinations were included as donors. All donors were Caucasian adults living in Nashville, Tennessee, USA. Blood was collected by leukapheresis, and PBMCs were isolated by Ficoll-Histopaque density gradient centrifugation and then cryopreserved in liquid nitrogen vapor phase. Analytical flow cytometry was used to check the purity and quantity of every magnetically sorted T cell population. Genomic DNA was isolated from each sorted fraction and quantified by UV absorbance on a Nanodrop 2000c. Per the germline V gene, SQVTM is the CDR1 and ANQGSEA is the CDR2. From V the trimming removes 1 base and from J it removes 4 bases, while the gene matches leave 3 bases of the junction unaccounted for. The CDR3 sequence holds 14 residues, the cysteine and phenylalanine included. Only CDR3 DNA is held: 42 bases, read in frame from base 1.

Sequenced input: naive CD8+ T cells from PBMCs. The cell subset or site label for this specimen denotes: CD45RA+CCR7+. The rearranged chain carries TRBV29-1 and TRBJ1-3; 8 nucleotides in the junction match TRBD1. The clonotype comes from a man aged 18 to 30 in good health. Some clones in this sample may be carry-over from other donors' samples. The CDR3 in this case is CSVEGDRGGNTIYF. The DNA sequence is given as TGCAGCGTTGAAGGTGACAGGGGCGGAAACACCATATATTTT.